This T cell receptor (beta chain) was sequenced during a study of cytomegalovirus exposure and HLA in healthy donors. The study's findings and limits: As was reported, the classifier diagnosed cytomegalovirus status with high specificity and sensitivity. Most observed TCR sequences were rare, whereas some public TCRs were detected in many donors. Associated with cytomegalovirus, according to the listing, were 150 to 200 TCR beta chains.

Among the 100 to 150 subjects of the validation cohort, separate from the approximately 660-subject first cohort, were the donors. Remarks on this clone: Antigen: not known.

CDR1 MNHEY and CDR2 SVGAGI come from the germline V gene. Trimming took 2 bases from V and 5 from J, leaving 18 bases between them. The CDR3 sequence is 16 residues long. Libraries were prepared by immunoSEQ multiplex PCR; TCRdb keeps only in-frame clonotypes and omits some of them. This table holds 250,000 to 350,000 clones, approximately 86% found once. Source material: PBMCs. This TCR derives from a woman in her twenties or thirties in good health and CMV-seropositive. V and J are TRBV6-5 and TRBJ1-2; no firm D call. The CDR3 here is CASSYRTVGLPYGYTF. The CDR3, as DNA: TGTGCCAGCAGTTACAGGACGGTCGGTCTGCCGTATGGCTACACCTTC.